This is a list of T cell receptor beta chains from one sample in a study of CD8 T cells in ankylosing spondylitis. TCRdb re-analysed the 5' RACE reads in MiXCR, keeping a single row per CDR3 protein. This table holds under 300,000 distinct CDR3 sequences, roughly a tenth found once. Source material: blood, either unsorted or a sorted T cell fraction (not recorded which). These TCRs come from a male donor with ankylosing spondylitis or in good health (not recorded which). Both conserved end residues are part of each CDR3. Fields, in order: CDR3 DNA, CDR3 protein, clone size, J gene, D gene, V gene. A D gene is named only where the DNA matches it firmly. Not every row has a clone size; where given, it reads once, few, many or a size class.

cdr3_nt: TGCGCCAGCAGCTTGGACAAGTACCCCTACGAGCAGTACTTC
cdr3_aa: CASSLDKYPYEQYF
clone_size: many
j_call: TRBJ2-7
d_call: NA
v_call: TRBV5-1

cdr3_nt: TGTGCCAGCAGCTTAATGTACGGCTACACCTTC
cdr3_aa: CASSLMYGYTF
clone_size: NA
j_call: TRBJ1-2
d_call: NA
v_call: TRBV7-2

cdr3_nt: TGTGCCAGCAGTGAAAGGCAGGGAGGGGCTTTCTTT
cdr3_aa: CASSERQGGAFF
clone_size: NA
j_call: TRBJ1-1
d_call: NA
v_call: TRBV2

cdr3_nt: TGCAGTGCTAGACGGCCGACCGCTAATTCACCCCTCCACTTT
cdr3_aa: CSARRPTANSPLHF
clone_size: NA
j_call: TRBJ1-6
d_call: NA
v_call: TRBV20-1

cdr3_nt: TGTGCCAGCAGCCCCCATTTCCGGACTAGCGAAGAGACCCAGTACTTC
cdr3_aa: CASSPHFRTSEETQYF
clone_size: NA
j_call: TRBJ2-5
d_call: TRBD2
v_call: TRBV14

cdr3_nt: TGTGCCAGCAGTTATGCCGGGACAGGGAATATGGGCTACGAGCAGTACTTC
cdr3_aa: CASSYAGTGNMGYEQYF
clone_size: NA
j_call: TRBJ2-7
d_call: TRBD1
v_call: TRBV6-5

cdr3_nt: TGCGCCAGCAGCCTCACGCCGGGGACAGGAGCTAACTATGGCTACACCTTC
cdr3_aa: CASSLTPGTGANYGYTF
clone_size: many
j_call: TRBJ1-2
d_call: TRBD1
v_call: TRBV5-1

cdr3_nt: TGCGCCAGCAGCGATCGAACAGGGGAAGGCTATGGCTACACCTTC
cdr3_aa: CASSDRTGEGYGYTF
clone_size: few
j_call: TRBJ1-2
d_call: TRBD1
v_call: TRBV5-1

cdr3_nt: TGTGCCAGCAGCGGGACTAGCGGGAGTCGGAACACCGGGGAGCTGTTTTTT
cdr3_aa: CASSGTSGSRNTGELFF
clone_size: NA
j_call: TRBJ2-2
d_call: TRBD2
v_call: TRBV7-9

cdr3_nt: TGTGCCAGCGCAAGACAGAACCAAGAGACCCAGTACTTC
cdr3_aa: CASARQNQETQYF
clone_size: many
j_call: TRBJ2-5
d_call: NA
v_call: TRBV27

cdr3_nt: TGCGCCAGCAGCAGGGAGGGTAGGCAGCCCCAGCATTTT
cdr3_aa: CASSREGRQPQHF
clone_size: many
j_call: TRBJ1-5
d_call: NA
v_call: TRBV5-1

cdr3_nt: TGTGCCAGCACCCGGGACTGGAACACCGGGGAGCTGTTTTTT
cdr3_aa: CASTRDWNTGELFF
clone_size: many
j_call: TRBJ2-2
d_call: NA
v_call: TRBV6-1

cdr3_nt: TGCGCCAGCAGCCGGCGGACAGGGGGCACAGATACGCAGTATTTT
cdr3_aa: CASSRRTGGTDTQYF
clone_size: many
j_call: TRBJ2-3
d_call: TRBD1
v_call: TRBV5-1

cdr3_nt: TGTGCCAGCAGCGTCAAAAGCGGGGGGTACAATGAGCAGTTCTTC
cdr3_aa: CASSVKSGGYNEQFF
clone_size: NA
j_call: TRBJ2-1
d_call: TRBD2
v_call: TRBV12-3/TRBV12-4

cdr3_nt: TGTGCCAGCAGCCCCTCCGCTGGCACCGGGGAGCTGTTTTTT
cdr3_aa: CASSPSAGTGELFF
clone_size: many
j_call: TRBJ2-2
d_call: NA
v_call: TRBV6-1

cdr3_nt: TGTGCCACCGGACAGGGCAATGAGCAGTTCTTC
cdr3_aa: CATGQGNEQFF
clone_size: many
j_call: TRBJ2-1
d_call: TRBD1
v_call: TRBV24-1

cdr3_nt: TGTGCCACCAGCAGAGATCAGGGGTTCGAGCAGTACTTC
cdr3_aa: CATSRDQGFEQYF
clone_size: many
j_call: TRBJ2-7
d_call: NA
v_call: TRBV15

cdr3_nt: TGTGCCAGCAGCATGGCGCTAGCGGGCCGTGAGCAGTTCTTC
cdr3_aa: CASSMALAGREQFF
clone_size: many
j_call: TRBJ2-1
d_call: TRBD2
v_call: TRBV28

cdr3_nt: TGCAGTGCTAAGGGGGACAGTCACTACGAGCAGTACTTC
cdr3_aa: CSAKGDSHYEQYF
clone_size: NA
j_call: TRBJ2-7
d_call: TRBD1
v_call: TRBV20-1

cdr3_nt: TGTGCCAGCTCACCCTGGGGCGGGAGCTCCTACAATGAGCAGTTCTTC
cdr3_aa: CASSPWGGSSYNEQFF
clone_size: few
j_call: TRBJ2-1
d_call: TRBD2
v_call: TRBV18

cdr3_nt: TGTGCCACCAGCAGAGATGGGGCCAGGGGGCTGGAGAAAGGTCAGCCCCAGCATTTT
cdr3_aa: CATSRDGARGLEKGQPQHF
clone_size: many
j_call: TRBJ1-5
d_call: TRBD1
v_call: TRBV15

cdr3_nt: TGTGCCAGCAGCCCGGGGCGCGCGGTGGAGACCCAGTACTTC
cdr3_aa: CASSPGRAVETQYF
clone_size: many
j_call: TRBJ2-5
d_call: NA
v_call: TRBV12-3/TRBV12-4

cdr3_nt: TGTGCCATCAGTCGCGGGGTTGAAGAGACCCAGTACTTC
cdr3_aa: CAISRGVEETQYF
clone_size: few
j_call: TRBJ2-5
d_call: NA
v_call: TRBV10-3

cdr3_nt: TGTGCCAGCAGCGAAGGGCCTCACGGATTGTATGGCTACACCTTC
cdr3_aa: CASSEGPHGLYGYTF
clone_size: few
j_call: TRBJ1-2
d_call: NA
v_call: TRBV5-5

cdr3_nt: TGCAGCGTTGTGGAACAGTTCTATGGCTACACCTTC
cdr3_aa: CSVVEQFYGYTF
clone_size: many
j_call: TRBJ1-2
d_call: NA
v_call: TRBV29-1

cdr3_nt: TGTGCCAGCAGTTATAAGGCAAACTTTCGGGGACAGCCCCAGCATTTT
cdr3_aa: CASSYKANFRGQPQHF
clone_size: many
j_call: TRBJ1-5
d_call: NA
v_call: TRBV28

cdr3_nt: TGTGCCAGCATAGGGGGTGTGGAGAGGCGATTCCGGTTCTTC
cdr3_aa: CASIGGVERRFRFF
clone_size: few
j_call: TRBJ2-1
d_call: NA
v_call: TRBV2

cdr3_nt: TGCGCCAGCAGCTGGGGGGACAGGGCCAACTATGGCTACACCTTC
cdr3_aa: CASSWGDRANYGYTF
clone_size: NA
j_call: TRBJ1-2
d_call: TRBD1
v_call: TRBV5-1

cdr3_nt: TGTGCCAGCAGGGTAGTGGCTGGAAACACCATATATTTT
cdr3_aa: CASRVVAGNTIYF
clone_size: many
j_call: TRBJ1-3
d_call: NA
v_call: TRBV5-6

cdr3_nt: TGTGCCAGCAGGCGGACTAGCGGGACCTACGAGCAGTACTTC
cdr3_aa: CASRRTSGTYEQYF
clone_size: NA
j_call: TRBJ2-7
d_call: TRBD2
v_call: TRBV7-2

cdr3_nt: TGCGCCAGCAGCTTGGGGGGCGGTGGATACAATGAGCAGTTCTTC
cdr3_aa: CASSLGGGGYNEQFF
clone_size: many
j_call: TRBJ2-1
d_call: NA
v_call: TRBV5-1

cdr3_nt: TGCGCCAGCAGCTTGGGACTAGCGGGAGAAAATGAGCAGTTCTTC
cdr3_aa: CASSLGLAGENEQFF
clone_size: many
j_call: TRBJ2-1
d_call: TRBD2
v_call: TRBV5-1

cdr3_nt: TGCAGTGCGGATAACCGGCCCAGCTCCTACAATGAGCAGTTCTTC
cdr3_aa: CSADNRPSSYNEQFF
clone_size: many
j_call: TRBJ2-1
d_call: NA
v_call: TRBV20-1

cdr3_nt: TGTGCCAGCAGTTCCCCCCCGAGTGGTGAGCAGTTCTTC
cdr3_aa: CASSSPPSGEQFF
clone_size: many
j_call: TRBJ2-1
d_call: NA
v_call: TRBV5-6

cdr3_nt: TGTGCCAGCAGCTCACCTCAGCGAATAGGGACAGGTAGGCGCAATGAGCAGTTCTTC
cdr3_aa: CASSSPQRIGTGRRNEQFF
clone_size: NA
j_call: TRBJ2-1
d_call: TRBD1
v_call: TRBV11-1

cdr3_nt: TGTGCCAGCTCACCGGGACAGGGTTTGGAAAAACTGTTTTTT
cdr3_aa: CASSPGQGLEKLFF
clone_size: NA
j_call: TRBJ1-4
d_call: TRBD1
v_call: TRBV18

cdr3_nt: TGTGCCAGCAGCTTTCTGGTTTCCAGGGCCACTGAAGCTTTCTTT
cdr3_aa: CASSFLVSRATEAFF
clone_size: many
j_call: TRBJ1-1
d_call: NA
v_call: TRBV7-8

cdr3_nt: TGTGCCAGCGTCCGGAGCAACGAGCAGTACTTC
cdr3_aa: CASVRSNEQYF
clone_size: many
j_call: TRBJ2-7
d_call: NA
v_call: TRBV6-6

cdr3_nt: TGCGCCAGCAGCTCAACGAGCCTAGTGGGCGAGCAGTACTTC
cdr3_aa: CASSSTSLVGEQYF
clone_size: many
j_call: TRBJ2-7
d_call: NA
v_call: TRBV5-1

cdr3_nt: TGTGCCAGCAGCGTGAAGGGACTAGCGGGAGAATACAATGAGCAGTTCTTC
cdr3_aa: CASSVKGLAGEYNEQFF
clone_size: many
j_call: TRBJ2-1
d_call: TRBD2
v_call: TRBV9